This passage covers 20 T cell receptor beta chains from one sample sequenced in a study of cytomegalovirus exposure and HLA in healthy donors. In the PCR, 60 Vbeta and 13 Jbeta primers were used. The repertoire was sequenced with immunoSEQ multiplex PCR; TCRdb's copy has only in-frame clones and lacks some. The data hold 150,000 to 200,000 clones, with 75% observed a single time. Sequenced material: PBMCs. The source of these receptors is a woman aged 50 to 65 in good health and CMV-seropositive.

This chain connects TRBV6-5 to TRBJ2-7; a weak D match, TRBD1 (5 bases). Germline values: CDR1 MNHEY, CDR2 SVGAGI. CDR3 length equals 14 residues. V was cut by 0 bases and J by 5 bases, with 11 bases left in between. The CDR3 DNA reads TGTGCCAGCAGTTACTCGCCAGGGCCCCACGAGCAGTACTTC. Its translation: CASSYSPGPHEQYF.

V and J are TRBV6-5 and TRBJ1-1, with D possibly matching TRBD1 (5 bases). CDR3 length: 15 amino acids. Trimming cost V 5 bases and J 0 bases, with 13 bases left between them. Germline CDR1 reads MNHEY; CDR2 reads SVGAGI. CDR3 sequence: CASSHRGGLNTEAFF. The CDR3 coding sequence is TGTGCCAGCAGTCATCGTGGGGGGTTGAACACTGAAGCTTTCTTT.

This clone turned up a few times. The chain uses TRBV28 and TRBJ1-1; D is ambiguous. In germline, CDR1 is MDHEN, CDR2 SYDVKM. Trimming left V 4 bases short and J 7 bases short, with 10 bases between. The CDR3 has 12 residues. As DNA, the CDR3 is TGTGCCAGCAGTTCCGCCCCCTATGAAGCTTTCTTT. Translating gives CASSSAPYEAFF.

The chain links TRBV7-7 to TRBJ2-2; tentatively, D is TRBD2 (5 bases). V was cut by 5 bases and J by 3 bases, with 16 bases left in between. The germline gives CDR1 SSHAT, CDR2 FNYEAQ (reference sequence). CDR3 length equals 16 residues. CDR3 region: CASSPSPSGDTGELFF. CDR3 sequence (DNA): TGTGCCAGCAGCCCATCCCCATCCGGGGACACCGGGGAGCTGTTTTTT.

The rearrangement uses TRBV10-3 and TRBJ1-3; D remains ambiguous. Germline V lookup: CDR1 ENHRY, CDR2 SYGVKD. Deletions cut 5 bases from V and 4 bases from J, with 12 bases between. The CDR3 extends over 14 amino acids. CDR3 sequence (DNA): TGTGCCATCAGTTTCTACCGGGGAGGAAACACCATATATTTT. It codes for CAISFYRGGNTIYF.

V and J are TRBV5-1 and TRBJ1-2, with 8 bases matching TRBD1. V lost 3 bases, J lost 5 bases, and 3 bases stayed unmatched. The CDR3 totals 13 residues. Germline V gene sequence: CDR1 SGHRS, CDR2 YFSETQ. The CDR3 bases are TGCGCCAGCAGCTCGGGACAGGAATATGGCTACACCTTC. It translates to CASSSGQEYGYTF.

V usage is TRBV5-6 and J usage is TRBJ2-1, with 12 bases that match TRBD2. CDR1 and CDR2 from the germline V gene are SGHDT and YYEEEE. Trimming took 0 bases from V and 6 from J; bases not matched to a gene: 13. CDR3 size: 19 residues. CDR3 amino acids: CASSLVVWASGGAGNEQFF. In DNA form, the CDR3 reads TGTGCCAGCAGCTTGGTTGTATGGGCTAGCGGGGGGGCAGGCAATGAGCAGTTCTTC.

The chain is built from TRBV19 and TRBJ2-7; D call uncertain. Deletions cut 1 base from V and 0 bases from J, with 7 bases between. Germline V gene data show CDR1 as LNHDA and CDR2 as SQIVND (reference sequence). This CDR3 comprises 14 residues. CDR3 in DNA: TGTGCCAGTAGTATAGGCTGGAGCTCCTACGAGCAGTACTTC. The encoded protein is CASSIGWSSYEQYF.

This chain uses TRBV9 with TRBJ2-3; D call uncertain. CDR3 length: 13 amino acids. V lost 4 bases and J 0 bases, leaving 6 bases between the germline ends. Germline lookup yields CDR1 SGDLS and CDR2 YYNGEE. DNA of the CDR3: TGTGCCAGCAGCACAGACAGCACAGATACGCAGTATTTT. Its protein is CASSTDSTDTQYF.

The V gene is TRBV11-2, the J gene TRBJ2-1; D possibly corresponds to TRBD1 (6 bases). Trimming removed 0 bases from V and 12 bases from J, with 15 bases in between. The CDR3 is 14 residues long. From germline, CDR1 is SGHAT and CDR2 FQNNGV. The CDR3 DNA is TGTGCCAGCAGCTTAGATGTGGGGGCCCGCTGGCAGTTCTTC. Translation gives CASSLDVGARWQFF.

The V and J genes are TRBV19 and TRBJ2-2, with 12 bases lining up with TRBD2. This CDR3 is 16 amino acids long. Per germline, CDR1 LNHDA and CDR2 SQIVND (reference sequence). V shed 4 bases, J shed 8 bases, and the junction held 8 bases outside the gene matches. Written as DNA, the CDR3 is TGTGCCAGTAGTAACGGACTAGCGGGGTTTACTGGGGAGCTGTTTTTT. Translated: CASSNGLAGFTGELFF.

The chain joins TRBV4-1 to TRBJ1-1; the match to TRBD1 covers 8 bases. Per germline, CDR1 MGHRA and CDR2 YSYEKL. The CDR3 loop spans 15 amino acids. V dropped 2 bases and J dropped 0; count of bases not matched to a gene: 2. CDR3 nucleotide sequence: TGCGCCAGCAGCCAAACAGGGGGAGTGAACACTGAAGCTTTCTTT. This encodes CASSQTGGVNTEAFF.

Only a few counts were recorded for this clone. The V and J genes are TRBV7-9 and TRBJ2-1, with D possibly matching TRBD1 (6 bases). CDR3 length equals 15 residues. The germline V gene encodes CDR1 SEHNR and CDR2 FQNEAQ (reference sequence). Trimming stripped 1 base from V and 9 bases from J, with 16 bases between. The CDR3 DNA is TGTGCCAGCAGCTTAGGGATGAGGGGACACACTGAGCAGTTCTTC. Residues: CASSLGMRGHTEQFF. Combining the CDR3 with reference TRBV7-9 and TRBJ2-1 gives the whole variable domain DTGVSQNPRHKITKRGQNVTFRCDPISEHNRLYWYRQTLGQGPEFLTYFQNEAQLEKSRLLSDRFSAERPKGSFSTLEIQRTEQGDSAMYLCASSLGMRGHTEQFFGPGTRLTVL.

This clone has a single count. The rearrangement links TRBV7-3 to TRBJ2-3; possible D gene TRBD1, 6 bases. The CDR3 is 15 residues long. The V gene lost 3 bases and the J gene lost 2 bases, with 12 bases spanning the gap. Per the germline V gene, CDR1 is SGHTA and CDR2 is FQGTGA. CDR3 residues: CASSFQGRNTDTQYF. The CDR3, as DNA: TGTGCCAGCAGCTTTCAGGGGCGAAACACAGATACGCAGTATTTT.

V usage is TRBV5-1 and J usage is TRBJ2-1; 9 bases are shared with TRBD2. CDR3 length equals 17 residues. Germline-derived CDR1 and CDR2 are SGHRS and YFSETQ. J gave up 2 bases and V 3 bases, and 9 bases lay outside the gene matches. CDR3 protein: CASSSTILAGTYNEQFF. In DNA, the CDR3 is TGCGCCAGCAGCTCGACGATCCTAGCGGGGACCTACAATGAGCAGTTCTTC.

This chain joins TRBV5-5 and TRBJ1-2; 8 bases align to TRBD1. Per germline, CDR1 SGHKS and CDR2 YYEKEE (reference sequence). The ends lost 4 bases at V and 7 bases at J; junction bases unmatched: 9. The CDR3 spans 14 residues. Here the CDR3 DNA reads TGTGCCAGCAGCAGAACAGGGGGAGCGGGTGGCTACACCTTC. Protein: CASSRTGGAGGYTF.

The chain is built from TRBV9 and TRBJ1-6; the match to TRBD1 covers 7 bases. There are 15 residues in the CDR3. The germline CDR1 and CDR2 sequences are SGDLS and YYNGEE. V dropped 1 base and J dropped 10; count of bases not matched to a gene: 8. CDR3 coding DNA: TGTGCCAGCAGCGTATCCGGGACAGAAAGATCACCCCTCCACTTT. Residues: CASSVSGTERSPLHF.

V gene TRBV9 combines with J gene TRBJ1-1; D might be TRBD1 (5 bases). Germline V CDR1 and CDR2: SGDLS, YYNGEE. Trimming took off 3 bases at V and 5 bases at J, with 20 bases between the two ends. The CDR3 runs 16 residues. The CDR3 nucleotides read TGTGCCAGCAGCGCATCAGTGGGCCAGAAGGGGACTGAAGCTTTCTTT. This gives the protein CASSASVGQKGTEAFF. The whole variable domain, remainder taken from reference TRBV9 and TRBJ1-1, is DSGVTQTPKHLITATGQRVTLRCSPRSGDLSVYWYQQSLDQGLQFLIQYYNGEERAKGNILERFSAQQFPDLHSELNLSSLELGDSALYFCASSASVGQKGTEAFFGQGTRLTVV.

Points on this clone: In the same sample, other DNA sequences code for this CDR3. The rearrangement uses TRBV5-1 and TRBJ1-6; TRBD1 agrees at 8 bases. The CDR3 extends over 15 amino acids. The germline V gene encodes CDR1 SGHRS and CDR2 YFSETQ. V lost 2 bases and J lost 6; bases outside the gene matches: 4. This CDR3 is CASSFGTGGNSPLHF. In nucleotides, the CDR3 is TGCGCCAGCAGCTTCGGGACAGGCGGTAATTCACCCCTCCACTTT.

The chain employs TRBV5-1 and TRBJ2-7; TRBD1 might be the D (6 bases). The CDR3 contains 14 residues. CDR1 SGHRS and CDR2 YFSETQ come from the germline V gene. Deletions cut 0 bases from V and 2 bases from J, with 9 bases between. Here the CDR3 reads CASSLEQGAYEQYF. As DNA, the CDR3 is TGCGCCAGCAGCTTGGAACAGGGAGCCTACGAGCAGTACTTC.